Listed below are T cell receptor beta chains from one sample, sequenced in a study of T cell responses to AZD1222 COVID-19 vaccine. Here immunoSEQ multiplex PCR was the method, and the copy in TCRdb shows in-frame clones only, minus some. The sample comprises over 50,000 clones, roughly 90% of which are singletons, and approximately 14% rests with the top ten. The sequences come from peripheral blood, collected 28 days after the second AZD1222 dose. Receptors were obtained from an adult who received the AZD1222 COVID-19 vaccine. Both conserved end residues are part of each CDR3. Fields, in order: V gene, clone size, CDR3 length, J gene, CDR3 protein. Not every row has a clone size; where given, it reads once, few, many or a size class.

TRBV24-1	-	14	TRBJ1-5	CATSEGEGNQPQHF
TRBV12-3/TRBV12-4	once	12	TRBJ2-7	CASSLPHRAANF
TRBV5-6	-	17	TRBJ2-2	CASSLAGSGSFTGELFF
TRBV2	-	11	TRBJ1-4	CASRATSLMFF
TRBV18	medium-sized	15	TRBJ1-4	CASSLLGQENEKLFF
TRBV19	-	13	TRBJ1-6	CASSEGIDSPLHF
TRBV6-2/TRBV6-3	-	15	TRBJ2-7	CASSYWGANSYEQYF
TRBV12-3/TRBV12-4	-	13	TRBJ1-1	CASSLGENTEAFF
TRBV3-1/TRBV3-2	-	16	TRBJ2-3	CASSLGLAGRGDTQYF
TRBV5-1	-	15	TRBJ1-2	CASSPGTGGGYGYTF
TRBV5-1	-	15	TRBJ2-5	CASTLLAGGSETQYF
TRBV24-1	-	15	TRBJ1-2	CATSDRDRGGDGYTF
TRBV10-3	few	16	TRBJ2-1	CAISDGGGALYNEQFF
TRBV6-5	-	12	TRBJ2-7	CASSYNPYEQYF
TRBV13	-	14	TRBJ1-1	CASSRLGGNTEAFF
TRBV6-6	-	15	TRBJ2-2	CASRRQGEHTGELFF
TRBV7-2	-	14	TRBJ2-2	CASSLAGRPGELFF
TRBV13	-	13	TRBJ1-2	CASSLRERRGYTF
TRBV7-2	-	14	TRBJ1-2	CASSSTGTLSSHTF
TRBV5-6	-	15	TRBJ2-1	CASSLRQWGVGEQFF
TRBV18	-	15	TRBJ2-7	CASSQGRQGINEQYF
TRBV15	-	15	TRBJ2-3	CATSSRTSGRDTQYF
TRBV25-1	-	14	TRBJ2-7	CASSGLLAGDEQYF
TRBV7-2	-	15	TRBJ2-3	CASHLGGPSTDTQYF
TRBV11-2	-	14	TRBJ2-1	CASSSRLVRNEQFF
TRBV27	few	11	TRBJ2-1	CASSFGHEQFF
TRBV6-5	-	13	TRBJ1-1	CASSRGHDTEAFF
TRBV7-3	-	14	TRBJ2-2	CASSQGAAAGELFF
TRBV7-3	-	17	TRBJ1-1	CASSLRGTGSGNTEAFF
TRBV5-4	-	15	TRBJ1-5	CASSRTGDGNQPQHF
TRBV12-3/TRBV12-4	-	13	TRBJ1-2	CASSLGTGVGYTF
TRBV12-3/TRBV12-4	-	12	TRBJ2-1	CASSPRGDEQFF
TRBV7-2	-	14	TRBJ2-1	CASSLAGGPDEQFF
TRBV7-8	few	13	TRBJ1-2	CASSSTGYYGYTF
TRBV9	-	16	TRBJ2-1	CASSALGSGTYNEQFF
TRBV2	-	13	TRBJ1-1	CASSKGWMAEAFF
TRBV18	-	15	TRBJ1-1	CASSPPFERDTEAFF
TRBV29-1	-	13	TRBJ2-1	CSVEDTTLPSGFF
TRBV14	-	16	TRBJ2-7	CASSPLMGGPTYEQYF
TRBV18	-	13	TRBJ1-1	CASSPSGKIEAFF